This T cell receptor (beta chain) was found in a study of a mutant IDH1 vaccine in newly diagnosed glioma. The time point was: week 23, last vaccination. In every dose of vaccine, 300 ug of mutant IDH1 20-mer peptide was given alongside topical imiquimod. About this clone itself: Its antigen is not identified.

The assay was immunoSEQ multiplex PCR, and TCRdb's table has in-frame clones only and misses some. The table shows roughly 38,000 clones, with approximately 72% occurring only once. Looked up from germline, CDR1 is LNHDA and CDR2 is SQIVND (reference sequence). This CDR3 has 16 amino acids. V was shortened by 6 bases and J by 5 bases, with 23 bases between the two germline ends. The study's findings and limits: Immune responses induced by vaccination arose in about 93% of the patients.

Sequenced here: PBMCs, sampled from a glioma patient whose treatment included an IDH1 peptide vaccine. The chain carries TRBV19 and TRBJ2-7; D perhaps matches TRBD1 (5 bases). This receptor was obtained from a man aged 45 to 65 with glioma. CDR3 in DNA: TGTGCCAGTAGAAAAACAGGTCGAGTGAACTCGGACGAGCAGTACTTC. It is translated as CASRKTGRVNSDEQYF.